A single sample gave rise to the 18 T cell receptor beta chains below, sequenced in a study of cytomegalovirus exposure and HLA in healthy donors. Primers included in the PCR were 60 Vbeta and 13 Jbeta primers. TCRdb keeps only in-frame clones here, not all; method: immunoSEQ multiplex PCR. Of around 110,000 clones detected, around 70% appear once; the ten largest clones hold 4% to 5.5%. Sequenced material: PBMCs. These receptors were obtained from a man aged 30-40 years in good health and CMV-seropositive.

The gene calls are TRBV15 and TRBJ2-5, with TRBD1 as a possible D gene (5 bases). The CDR3 is 12 residues long. The germline V and J ends were trimmed by 7 bases and 5 bases, with 11 bases remaining between them. Germline V gene sequence: CDR1 LNHNV, CDR2 YYDKDF (reference sequence). CDR3 bases: TGTGCCACCAAAGGGGTTCCGGAGACCCAGTACTTC. Protein: CATKGVPETQYF.

This clone was detected only a few times. The CDR3 region has the DNA TGTGCCAGCACCAGAGAGGCTAGCGGGGGAGTTAAGCACAATGAGCAGTTCTTC. It yields the protein CASTREASGGVKHNEQFF. The V gene is TRBV2, the J gene TRBJ2-1; 10 bases agree with TRBD2. The CDR3 consists of 18 residues. The germline V gene encodes CDR1 SNHLY and CDR2 FYNNEI. V was clipped by 7 bases and J by 5 bases; unmatched bases: 17.

The table lists this clone with a few counts. The rearrangement links TRBV4-3 to TRBJ2-2; 9 bases are shared with TRBD2. From germline, CDR1 is LGHNA and CDR2 YSLEER. The CDR3 is made up of 16 amino acids. J lost 2 bases, V lost 3 bases, and 4 bases had no gene match. The CDR3 DNA reads TGCGCCAGCAGCCAGGCTAGCGGGGACAACACCGGGGAGCTGTTTTTT. It encodes CASSQASGDNTGELFF.

This chain joins TRBV15 and TRBJ1-1; D is unclear. The CDR3 extends over 16 amino acids. Trimming removed 0 bases from V and 8 bases from J, with 19 bases in between. The germline CDR1 and CDR2 sequences are LNHNV and YYDKDF (reference sequence). Here the CDR3 DNA reads TGTGCCACCAGCAGAGAGAGGGCGGGAGTTCGTGTCGAAGCTTTCTTT. It is translated as CATSRERAGVRVEAFF.

The chain combines TRBV5-1 with TRBJ1-2, with D uncertain. There are 17 residues in the CDR3. V gave up 0 bases and J gave up 5 bases, with 20 bases separating them. Germline V CDR1 and CDR2: SGHRS, YFSETQ. The CDR3 DNA reads as TGCGCCAGCAGCTTGGCCCCGAGCCACGAGCTTAGTTATGGCTACACCTTC. Translated: CASSLAPSHELSYGYTF.

V and J are TRBV30 and TRBJ1-2; 11 bases fit TRBD1. Germline lookup yields CDR1 GTSNPN and CDR2 SVGIG (reference sequence). Trimming took 5 bases from V and 7 from J; bases not matched to a gene: 0. The CDR3 runs to 11 residues. This CDR3 is CAWGQGAGYTF. Here the CDR3 DNA reads TGTGCCTGGGGACAGGGGGCTGGCTACACCTTC.

V is TRBV5-5 and J is TRBJ1-3, with TRBD1 as a possible D gene (5 bases). This CDR3 has 18 residues. V lost 0 bases and J lost 0, with 16 bases in between. Germline values: CDR1 SGHKS, CDR2 YYEKEE (reference sequence). The DNA of the CDR3 is TGTGCCAGCAGCTTGGATGCATGGGGCCAAGCCTCTGGAAACACCATATATTTT. Translated, it gives CASSLDAWGQASGNTIYF.

The gene calls are TRBV13 and TRBJ1-4; 10 bases are a match to TRBD1. J was trimmed by 8 bases and V by 5 bases; bases with no gene match: 5. Per the germline V gene, CDR1 is PRHDT and CDR2 is FYEKMQ (reference sequence). This CDR3 contains 14 residues. The chain's CDR3 is CASSGQGVREKLFF. The DNA of the CDR3 is TGTGCCAGCAGCGGACAGGGGGTTCGGGAAAAACTGTTTTTT.

The rearrangement links TRBV7-9 to TRBJ1-2; TRBD1 is a possible D gene (5 bases). The CDR3 contains 16 residues. Germline V CDR1 and CDR2: SEHNR, FQNEAQ (reference sequence). V was clipped by 2 bases and J by 6 bases, with 19 bases between them. In DNA, the CDR3 is TGTGCCAGCAGCTTAACCCCCGCGCAGGGAACGAATGGCTACACCTTC. Its translation: CASSLTPAQGTNGYTF.

This clone was counted once. V usage is TRBV2 and J usage is TRBJ2-2, with 8 positions matching TRBD1. Trimming at V came to 7 bases and at J to 4 bases, leaving 8 bases not matched to a gene. The CDR3 runs to 15 residues. Germline loops: CDR1 SNHLY, CDR2 FYNNEI. The DNA of the CDR3 is TGTGCCAGCACTTCCCAGGGGGCGGGCACCGGGGAGCTGTTTTTT. It specifies CASTSQGAGTGELFF.

This chain joins TRBV5-6 and TRBJ1-2; possibly TRBD1 for D (6 bases). Trimming removed 0 bases at V and 1 base at J, with 10 bases between. The CDR3 has 15 amino acids. The V gene's germline CDR1 is SGHDT and CDR2 YYEEEE. The CDR3 reads CASSLVGQINYGYTF. DNA of the CDR3: TGTGCCAGCAGCTTGGTAGGACAGATTAACTATGGCTACACCTTC.

The CDR3 DNA reads TGTGCCAGCGTACCCTACTGGGGAGATAACTATGGCTACACCTTC. This gives the protein CASVPYWGDNYGYTF. This rearrangement joins TRBV2 to TRBJ1-2; D is ambiguous. V dropped 8 bases and J dropped 1 base, with 17 bases sitting between them. From germline, CDR1 is SNHLY and CDR2 FYNNEI. This CDR3 comprises 15 residues.

The V and J genes are TRBV7-2 and TRBJ1-6; D not certain. The germline CDR1 and CDR2 sequences are SGHTA and FQGNSA. Trimming left V 4 bases short and J 4 bases short, with 14 bases between. CDR3 length: 16 residues. CDR3 loop: CASSYSEVAYNSPLHF. DNA of the CDR3: TGTGCCAGCAGCTACAGTGAAGTGGCTTATAATTCACCCCTCCACTTT.

V usage is TRBV4-1 and J usage is TRBJ1-2; D remains ambiguous. CDR1 and CDR2 (germline): MGHRA, YSYEKL. The length of the CDR3 is 16 residues. V lost 0 bases to trimming and J lost 5 bases, with 16 bases between them. CDR3 sequence (DNA): TGCGCCAGCAGCCAAGAGGTGAGGGCTTACACGTATGGCTACACCTTC. Amino acid sequence: CASSQEVRAYTYGYTF.

This clone turned up a few times. The chain carries TRBV27 and TRBJ1-5; D not resolved. V was trimmed by 5 bases and J by 1 base, leaving 6 bases between them. The germline CDR1 and CDR2 sequences are MNHEY and SMNVEV (reference sequence). CDR3 length equals 13 residues. CDR3 DNA: TGTGCCAGCAGTCCACAGAGCAATCAGCCCCAGCATTTT. This encodes CASSPQSNQPQHF.

In this sample, this clone turned up a few times. The rearrangement uses TRBV6-5 and TRBJ1-2; TRBD1 might be the D (5 bases). V was shortened by 0 bases and J by 6 bases, with 14 bases between the two germline ends. Germline CDR1 and CDR2: MNHEY and SVGAGI. The CDR3 is made up of 15 amino acids. Here the CDR3 DNA reads TGTGCCAGCAGTTACTCGATCCGAGGGGAGGATGGCTACACCTTC. Translating it yields CASSYSIRGEDGYTF.

The chain combines TRBV28 with TRBJ1-4; 9 positions agree with TRBD1. The CDR3 extends over 16 amino acids. Trimming cost V 6 bases and J 8 bases; bases outside gene matches: 13. Germline V gene sequence: CDR1 MDHEN, CDR2 SYDVKM. The CDR3 DNA reads as TGTGCCAGCAGCATTTCGACAGGGGGGTCGGTCGAAAAACTGTTTTTT. As protein: CASSISTGGSVEKLFF. Supplemented by reference TRBV28 and TRBJ1-4, the full variable domain reads DVKVTQSSRYLVKRTGEKVFLECVQDMDHENMFWYRQDPGLGLRLIYFSYDVKMKEKGDIPEGYSVSREKKERFSLILESASTNQTSMYLCASSISTGGSVEKLFFGSGTQLSVL.

This chain uses TRBV30 with TRBJ1-1; D remains ambiguous. Germline lookup yields CDR1 GTSNPN and CDR2 SVGIG (reference sequence). The CDR3 totals 15 residues. The ends were cut back, 1 base at V and 5 bases at J, with 17 bases in the middle. The CDR3 coding sequence is TGTGCCTGGAGTGAGGGTTTCCGGGAGACGACTGAAGCTTTCTTT. Its translation: CAWSEGFRETTEAFF. Based on the CDR3 plus reference TRBV30 and TRBJ1-1, the full variable domain is SQTIHQWPATLVQPVGSPLSLECTVEGTSNPNLYWYRQAAGRGLQLLFYSVGIGQISSEVPQNLSASRPQDRQFILSSKKLLLSDSGFYLCAWSEGFRETTEAFFGQGTRLTVV.